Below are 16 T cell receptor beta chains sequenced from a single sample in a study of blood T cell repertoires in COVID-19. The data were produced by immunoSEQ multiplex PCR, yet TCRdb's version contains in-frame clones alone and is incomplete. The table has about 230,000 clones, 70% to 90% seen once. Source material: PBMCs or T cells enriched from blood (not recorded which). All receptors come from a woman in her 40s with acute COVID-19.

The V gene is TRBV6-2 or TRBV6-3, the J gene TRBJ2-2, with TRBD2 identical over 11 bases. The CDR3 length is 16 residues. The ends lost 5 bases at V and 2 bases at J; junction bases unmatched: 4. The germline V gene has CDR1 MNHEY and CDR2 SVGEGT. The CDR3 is CASSLAGGRNTGELFF. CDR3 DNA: TGTGCCAGCAGTCTAGCGGGGGGTAGAAACACCGGGGAGCTGTTTTTT.

The DNA for the CDR3 is TGTGCCAGCAGCTTAGCCGGGACAGGGGTTGCAGATACGCAGTATTTT. Translation gives CASSLAGTGVADTQYF. This chain joins TRBV7-2 and TRBJ2-3; TRBD1 matches 10 bases. Germline values: CDR1 SGHTA, CDR2 FQGNSA. The CDR3 runs to 16 residues. The V segment lost 0 bases and the J segment 4 bases; nucleotides outside the gene matches: 4.

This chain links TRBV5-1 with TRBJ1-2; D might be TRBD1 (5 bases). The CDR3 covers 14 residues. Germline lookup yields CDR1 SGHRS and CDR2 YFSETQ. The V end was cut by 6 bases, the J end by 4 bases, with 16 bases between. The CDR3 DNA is TGCGCCAGCAAGTCAGACAGCTCGACCTATGGCTACACCTTC. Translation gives CASKSDSSTYGYTF.

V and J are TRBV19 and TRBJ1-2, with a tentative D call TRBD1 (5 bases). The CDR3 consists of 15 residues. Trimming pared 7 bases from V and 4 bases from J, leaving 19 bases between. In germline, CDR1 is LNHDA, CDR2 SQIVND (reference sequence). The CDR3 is CASTQTEHLAYGYTF. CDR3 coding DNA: TGTGCCAGTACGCAGACAGAACATCTTGCCTATGGCTACACCTTC.

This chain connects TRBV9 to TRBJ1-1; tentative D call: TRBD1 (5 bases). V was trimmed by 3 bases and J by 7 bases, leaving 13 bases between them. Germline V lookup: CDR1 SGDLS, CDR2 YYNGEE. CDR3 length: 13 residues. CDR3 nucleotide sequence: TGTGCCAGCAGCGGCACACCCCAGGGTGAAGCTTTCTTT. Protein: CASSGTPQGEAFF.

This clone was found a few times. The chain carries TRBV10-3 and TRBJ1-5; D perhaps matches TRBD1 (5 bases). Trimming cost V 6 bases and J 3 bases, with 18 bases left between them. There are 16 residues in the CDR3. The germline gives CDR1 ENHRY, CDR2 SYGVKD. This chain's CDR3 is CAIRPGTGEFNQPQHF. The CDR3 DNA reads TGTGCCATCAGGCCAGGGACGGGAGAGTTCAATCAGCCCCAGCATTTT.

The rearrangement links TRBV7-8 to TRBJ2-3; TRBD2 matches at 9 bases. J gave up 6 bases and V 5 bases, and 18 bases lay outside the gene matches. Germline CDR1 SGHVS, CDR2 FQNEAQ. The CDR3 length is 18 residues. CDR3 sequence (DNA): TGTGCCAGCAGCCCTACGTCGAGGGGGCGGGGGGGCCTGGATACGCAGTATTTT. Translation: CASSPTSRGRGGLDTQYF.

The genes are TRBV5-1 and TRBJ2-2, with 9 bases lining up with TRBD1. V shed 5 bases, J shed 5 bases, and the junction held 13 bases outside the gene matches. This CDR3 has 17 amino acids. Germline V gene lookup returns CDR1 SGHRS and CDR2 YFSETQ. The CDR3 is CASSSQPTGTGTGELFF. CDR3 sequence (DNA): TGCGCCAGCAGTTCACAGCCCACCGGGACAGGGACCGGGGAGCTGTTTTTT.

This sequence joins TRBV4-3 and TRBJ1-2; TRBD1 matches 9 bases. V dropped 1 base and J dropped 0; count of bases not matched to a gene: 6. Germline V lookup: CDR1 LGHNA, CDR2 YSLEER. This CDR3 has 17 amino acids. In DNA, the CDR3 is TGCGCCAGCAGCCAAGTCTTGGGGACAGGGACTAACTATGGCTACACCTTC. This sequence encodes CASSQVLGTGTNYGYTF.

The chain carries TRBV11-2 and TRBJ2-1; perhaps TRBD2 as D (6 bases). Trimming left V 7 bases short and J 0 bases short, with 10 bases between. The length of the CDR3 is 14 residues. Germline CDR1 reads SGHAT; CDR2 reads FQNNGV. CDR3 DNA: TGTGCCAGCACCGAGCGGGTCTCCTACAATGAGCAGTTCTTC. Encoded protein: CASTERVSYNEQFF. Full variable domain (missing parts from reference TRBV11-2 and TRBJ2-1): EAGVAQSPRYKIIEKRQSVAFWCNPISGHATLYWYQQILGQGPKLLIQFQNNGVVDDSQLPKDRFSAERLKGVDSTLKIQPAKLEDSAVYLCASTERVSYNEQFFGPGTRLTVL.

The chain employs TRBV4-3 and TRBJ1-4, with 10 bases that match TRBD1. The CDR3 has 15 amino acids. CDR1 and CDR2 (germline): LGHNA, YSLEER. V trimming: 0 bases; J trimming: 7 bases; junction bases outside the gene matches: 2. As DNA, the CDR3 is TGCGCCAGCAGCCAAGAGACAGGGGGCAGTGAAAAACTGTTTTTT. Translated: CASSQETGGSEKLFF.

The CDR3 sequence is CASSPVGQGTYGYTF. CDR3 coding DNA: TGTGCCAGCAGCCCAGTAGGACAGGGGACCTATGGCTACACCTTC. V gene TRBV5-6 combines with J gene TRBJ1-2; 9 bases match TRBD1. V lost 4 bases and J lost 4; bases outside the gene matches: 8. The germline gives CDR1 SGHDT, CDR2 YYEEEE. The CDR3 totals 15 residues.

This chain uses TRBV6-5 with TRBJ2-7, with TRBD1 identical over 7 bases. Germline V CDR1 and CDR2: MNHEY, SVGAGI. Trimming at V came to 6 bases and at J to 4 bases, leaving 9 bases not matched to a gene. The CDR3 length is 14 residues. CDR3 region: CASRGTDRGYEQYF. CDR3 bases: TGTGCCAGCAGGGGGACAGATAGGGGTTACGAGCAGTACTTC.

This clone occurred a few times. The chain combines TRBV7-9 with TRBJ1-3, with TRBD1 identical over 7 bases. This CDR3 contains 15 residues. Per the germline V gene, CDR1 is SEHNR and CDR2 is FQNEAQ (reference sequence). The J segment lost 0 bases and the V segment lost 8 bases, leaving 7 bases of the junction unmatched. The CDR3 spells CASQTGIISGNTIYF. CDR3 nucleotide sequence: TGTGCCAGCCAGACAGGGATTATCTCTGGAAACACCATATATTTT.

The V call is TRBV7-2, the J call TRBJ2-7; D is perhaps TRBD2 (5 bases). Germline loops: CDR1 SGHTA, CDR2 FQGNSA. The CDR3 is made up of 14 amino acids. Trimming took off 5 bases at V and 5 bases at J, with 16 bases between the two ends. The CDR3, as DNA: TGTGCCAGCAGCCCCACTAGTTTTGTGAACGAGCAGTACTTC. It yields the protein CASSPTSFVNEQYF.

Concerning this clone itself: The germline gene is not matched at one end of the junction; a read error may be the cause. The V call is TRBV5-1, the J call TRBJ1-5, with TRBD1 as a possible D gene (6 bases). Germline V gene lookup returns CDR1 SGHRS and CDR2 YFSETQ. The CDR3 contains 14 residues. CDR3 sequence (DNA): TGCGCCAGCAGTTTGGACAGCCTCAATCAGCCCCAGCATTTT. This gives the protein CASSLDSLNQPQHF.